These T cell receptor beta chains were read from a single sample in a study of cytomegalovirus exposure and HLA in healthy donors. Measured with immunoSEQ multiplex PCR; TCRdb has only the in-frame clones, and not every one. The sample includes some 170,000 clones, 86% of them seen just once. The sequencing sample was made of PBMCs. The receptors stem from a man aged 18 to 29 in good health and CMV-seropositive. The CDR3 runs from the conserved cysteine through the conserved F or W. The order of the fields is V gene, J gene, clone size, D gene, CDR3 protein, CDR3 DNA. The D gene is left open where the match is weak. Only some rows state a clone size, as once, few, many or a class for expanded clones.

V: TRBV5-6; J: TRBJ2-7; size: NA; D: NA; CDR3: CASSLRLLRYEQYF; DNA: TGTGCCAGCAGCTTAAGACTCCTACGGTACGAGCAGTACTTC
V: TRBV5-6; J: TRBJ2-7; size: NA; D: NA; CDR3: CASSLGGVVNEQYF; DNA: TGTGCCAGCAGCTTGGGGGGGGTAGTCAACGAGCAGTACTTC
V: TRBV4-1; J: TRBJ1-1; size: NA; D: NA; CDR3: CASSLLYQRNGFEAFF; DNA: TGCGCCAGCAGCCTCCTCTACCAAAGGAACGGGTTTGAAGCTTTCTTT
V: TRBV28; J: TRBJ2-5; size: NA; D: TRBD1; CDR3: CASILEGQGGTQYF; DNA: TGTGCCAGCATCCTCGAGGGACAGGGGGGGACCCAGTACTTC
V: TRBV12-2; J: TRBJ2-5; size: NA; D: NA; CDR3: CASRLGQAPQETQYF; DNA: TGTGCAAGTCGCTTAGGGCAGGCCCCTCAAGAGACCCAGTACTTC
V: TRBV7-2; J: TRBJ2-7; size: NA; D: NA; CDR3: CASSKTGDGEQYF; DNA: TGTGCCAGCAGCAAAACGGGGGATGGGGAGCAGTACTTC
V: TRBV27; J: TRBJ2-1; size: NA; D: TRBD2; CDR3: CASSLSGTSGRANDEQFF; DNA: TGTGCCAGCAGTTTATCGGGGACTAGCGGGAGGGCCAACGATGAGCAGTTCTTC
V: TRBV4-3; J: TRBJ2-5; size: NA; D: NA; CDR3: CASSQNSGVTFQETQYF; DNA: TGCGCCAGCAGCCAAAACTCGGGGGTCACTTTCCAAGAGACCCAGTACTTC
V: TRBV7-3; J: TRBJ2-2; size: once; D: NA; CDR3: CASSQGISHQNTGELFF; DNA: TGTGCCAGCAGCCAAGGAATTAGCCATCAGAACACCGGGGAGCTGTTTTTT
V: TRBV27; J: TRBJ1-5; size: once; D: TRBD1; CDR3: CASSLGSAGGDQPQHF; DNA: TGTGCCAGCAGTTTAGGTTCGGCAGGGGGCGATCAGCCCCAGCATTTT
V: TRBV7-9; J: TRBJ1-1; size: NA; D: NA; CDR3: CATKGQTEAFF; DNA: TGTGCCACCAAGGGACAAACTGAAGCTTTCTTT
V: TRBV9; J: TRBJ2-7; size: NA; D: TRBD1; CDR3: CASSGGGTGAYEQYF; DNA: TGTGCCAGCAGCGGAGGGGGGACAGGGGCGTACGAGCAGTACTTC
V: TRBV27; J: TRBJ2-7; size: once; D: NA; CDR3: CASSRSTSYEQYF; DNA: TGTGCCAGCAGCAGGTCGACCTCCTACGAGCAGTACTTC
V: TRBV15; J: TRBJ2-1; size: NA; D: TRBD2; CDR3: CATSQREDGEQFF; DNA: TGTGCCACCAGCCAGCGGGAGGATGGGGAGCAGTTCTTC
V: TRBV29-1; J: TRBJ2-3; size: NA; D: TRBD1; CDR3: CSVAVGQGSTDTQYF; DNA: TGCAGCGTGGCCGTGGGACAGGGGAGCACAGATACGCAGTATTTT
V: TRBV30; J: TRBJ1-4; size: NA; D: NA; CDR3: CAWSVLGRGSEKLFF; DNA: TGTGCCTGGAGTGTTTTAGGCAGGGGAAGTGAAAAACTGTTTTTT
V: TRBV2; J: TRBJ2-5; size: NA; D: TRBD1; CDR3: CASSPGTGGETQYF; DNA: TGTGCCAGCAGTCCCGGGACAGGGGGAGAGACCCAGTACTTC
V: TRBV6-5; J: TRBJ1-1; size: NA; D: TRBD1; CDR3: CASSYSYRGNTEAFF; DNA: TGTGCCAGCAGTTACTCCTACAGGGGGAACACTGAAGCTTTCTTT
V: TRBV18; J: TRBJ1-2; size: NA; D: TRBD1; CDR3: CASSPPGDRDGYTF; DNA: TGTGCCAGCTCACCACCGGGGGACAGGGATGGCTACACCTTC
V: TRBV4-2; J: TRBJ2-3; size: NA; D: NA; CDR3: CASSHSSEGRSTDTQYF; DNA: TGTGCCAGCAGCCACTCTAGCGAGGGAAGGAGCACAGATACGCAGTATTTT
V: TRBV5-4; J: TRBJ2-7; size: NA; D: NA; CDR3: CASSLGGEEYF; DNA: TGTGCCAGCAGCTTGGGGGGGGAGGAGTACTTC
V: TRBV7-9; J: TRBJ2-1; size: few; D: NA; CDR3: CASSFGNEQFF; DNA: TGTGCCAGCAGCTTCGGGAATGAGCAGTTCTTC
V: TRBV5-1; J: TRBJ2-7; size: NA; D: NA; CDR3: CASSLEGSEQYF; DNA: TGCGCCAGCAGCTTGGAAGGGAGCGAGCAGTACTTC
V: TRBV29-1; J: TRBJ2-5; size: NA; D: TRBD2; CDR3: CSGRGINQETQYF; DNA: TGCAGCGGGCGGGGGATCAACCAAGAGACCCAGTACTTC
V: TRBV25-1; J: TRBJ1-1; size: NA; D: NA; CDR3: CASSHSDAGEAFF; DNA: TGTGCCAGCAGTCACTCGGATGCGGGGGAAGCTTTCTTT
V: TRBV4-2; J: TRBJ2-3; size: NA; D: NA; CDR3: CASSQAADTSTDTQYF; DNA: TGTGCCAGCAGCCAAGCAGCGGATACTAGCACAGATACGCAGTATTTT
V: TRBV28; J: TRBJ2-7; size: NA; D: NA; CDR3: CASSYETGLVGEQYF; DNA: TGTGCCAGCAGTTACGAGACAGGCCTCGTTGGGGAGCAGTACTTC
V: TRBV21-1; J: TRBJ2-4; size: NA; D: NA; CDR3: CARERKNIQYF; DNA: TGTGCCAGAGAGCGTAAAAACATTCAGTACTTC
V: TRBV7-3; J: TRBJ2-5; size: few; D: TRBD1; CDR3: CASSRTGTAETQYF; DNA: TGTGCCAGCAGCCGTACCGGGACAGCAGAGACCCAGTACTTC
V: TRBV19; J: TRBJ1-2; size: once; D: NA; CDR3: CASSIVEAGRVGYTF; DNA: TGTGCCAGTAGTATAGTTGAGGCAGGGAGGGTTGGCTACACCTTC
V: TRBV9; J: TRBJ2-1; size: NA; D: TRBD2; CDR3: CASSEGASGSFDEQFF; DNA: TGTGCCAGCAGCGAGGGGGCTAGCGGGAGTTTCGATGAGCAGTTCTTC
V: TRBV28; J: TRBJ1-2; size: NA; D: NA; CDR3: CASSFSLADLTIYGYTF; DNA: TGTGCCAGCAGTTTTAGCTTAGCGGACCTCACTATTTATGGCTACACCTTC
V: TRBV6-4; J: TRBJ2-1; size: NA; D: TRBD2; CDR3: CASSGLAGGNEQFF; DNA: TGTGCCAGCAGCGGACTAGCGGGGGGCAATGAGCAGTTCTTC
V: TRBV29-1; J: TRBJ2-1; size: NA; D: TRBD2; CDR3: CSVLLFSGTSDRGPHEQFF; DNA: TGCAGCGTCTTGCTATTTTCCGGGACTAGCGATCGCGGCCCTCATGAGCAGTTCTTC
V: TRBV7-8; J: TRBJ1-2; size: NA; D: NA; CDR3: CASSLGAGDGYTF; DNA: TGTGCCAGCAGCTTAGGGGCAGGGGACGGCTACACCTTC
V: TRBV7-3; J: TRBJ2-1; size: once; D: NA; CDR3: CASSLKYQGYNEQFF; DNA: TGTGCCAGCAGCTTAAAGTACCAGGGCTACAATGAGCAGTTCTTC
V: TRBV9; J: TRBJ1-3; size: NA; D: NA; CDR3: CASSGGRTRIGNTIYF; DNA: TGTGCCAGCAGCGGAGGGCGCACTCGAATTGGAAACACCATATATTTT
V: TRBV2; J: TRBJ2-3; size: NA; D: TRBD2; CDR3: CASRGLAGVGADTQYF; DNA: TGTGCCAGCAGGGGACTAGCGGGAGTTGGGGCAGATACGCAGTATTTT
V: TRBV29-1; J: TRBJ2-3; size: NA; D: NA; CDR3: CSHLSLTDTQYF; DNA: TGCAGCCACCTCAGTCTCACAGATACGCAGTATTTT
V: TRBV19; J: TRBJ2-7; size: NA; D: TRBD1; CDR3: CASSTGTGGPYEQYF; DNA: TGTGCCAGTAGTACCGGGACAGGGGGACCCTACGAGCAGTACTTC
V: TRBV7-9; J: TRBJ2-7; size: once; D: NA; CDR3: CASSLGQGRLSYEQYF; DNA: TGTGCCAGCAGCTTAGGCCAGGGCCGGCTTTCCTACGAGCAGTACTTC
V: TRBV7-2; J: TRBJ1-1; size: NA; D: NA; CDR3: CASSLFGGNTEAFF; DNA: TGTGCCAGCAGCTTATTCGGCGGGAACACTGAAGCTTTCTTT
V: TRBV5-1; J: TRBJ2-7; size: NA; D: NA; CDR3: CASKGGLPTYEQYF; DNA: TGCGCCAGCAAGGGGGGGCTGCCTACCTACGAGCAGTACTTC
V: TRBV18; J: TRBJ2-3; size: once; D: TRBD2; CDR3: CASSLGWLAGARTDTQYF; DNA: TGTGCCAGCTCACTAGGGTGGCTAGCGGGAGCTCGCACAGATACGCAGTATTTT
V: TRBV5-1; J: TRBJ2-3; size: many; D: TRBD2; CDR3: CASSFGLAGAGDTQYF; DNA: TGCGCCAGCAGCTTTGGGCTAGCGGGGGCCGGAGATACGCAGTATTTT
V: TRBV7-2; J: TRBJ2-1; size: NA; D: TRBD2; CDR3: CASSFRLAGENEQFF; DNA: TGTGCCAGCAGCTTCCGACTAGCGGGAGAAAATGAGCAGTTCTTC
V: TRBV6-5; J: TRBJ2-1; size: NA; D: NA; CDR3: CASSRLGNEQFF; DNA: TGTGCCAGCAGCCGACTAGGGAATGAGCAGTTCTTC
V: TRBV7-2; J: TRBJ2-3; size: NA; D: NA; CDR3: CASSLDRFTDTQYF; DNA: TGTGCCAGCAGCTTAGACAGATTCACAGATACGCAGTATTTT
V: TRBV7-2; J: TRBJ2-7; size: NA; D: TRBD1; CDR3: CASSLLRDSEQYF; DNA: TGTGCCAGCAGCTTACTTAGGGACAGCGAGCAGTACTTC
V: TRBV25-1; J: TRBJ1-5; size: few; D: NA; CDR3: CASSESVHQPQHF; DNA: TGTGCCAGCAGTGAATCGGTGCATCAGCCCCAGCATTTT
V: TRBV19; J: TRBJ2-1; size: NA; D: TRBD2; CDR3: CASSIGGRSIEQFF; DNA: TGTGCCAGTAGTATCGGCGGGAGATCAATTGAGCAGTTCTTC
V: TRBV11-2; J: TRBJ2-1; size: NA; D: NA; CDR3: CASSYFPSAEQFF; DNA: TGTGCCAGCAGCTACTTTCCTTCTGCTGAGCAGTTCTTC
V: TRBV29-1; J: TRBJ2-1; size: NA; D: NA; CDR3: CSVEVADRFDYNEQFF; DNA: TGCAGCGTTGAAGTGGCGGATCGGTTTGACTACAATGAGCAGTTCTTC
V: TRBV5-6; J: TRBJ2-7; size: NA; D: NA; CDR3: CASSTGYEQYF; DNA: TGTGCCAGCAGCACCGGCTACGAGCAGTACTTC
V: TRBV7-9; J: TRBJ2-7; size: NA; D: TRBD2; CDR3: CASSRRTSGDYEQYF; DNA: TGTGCCAGCAGCCGGAGGACTAGCGGGGATTACGAGCAGTACTTC